The entry below describes one T cell receptor (beta chain). The data stem from a study of control samples from healthy donors and cancer patients. Libraries were prepared by immunoSEQ multiplex PCR; TCRdb keeps only in-frame clonotypes and omits some of them. The table shows 110,000 or so clones, with 70% to 85% occurring only once. The V and J ends lost 3 bases and 7 bases respectively, with 9 bases between them. The CDR3 consists of 12 residues. The chain links TRBV12-3 or TRBV12-4 to TRBJ2-5, with D maybe TRBD2 (6 bases). The sample was blood. The source is a man aged 18 to 30 in good health. CDR3: CASSLLGGTQYF. The CDR3 nucleotides read TGTGCCAGCAGTTTGCTGGGGGGGACCCAGTACTTC.